These 5 T cell receptor beta chains share one sample of origin, sequenced in a study of cytomegalovirus exposure and HLA in healthy donors. Repertoires were generated with immunoSEQ multiplex PCR, while TCRdb's copy carries only in-frame clones and drops some. The top ten hold 1% to 1.5% of the sample, which has 60,000 to 65,000 clones, around 96% seen once. Sequenced material: PBMCs. The receptors come from a woman under 30 in good health and CMV-seronegative.

This sequence joins TRBV18 and TRBJ1-1; D is perhaps TRBD1 (5 bases). Germline V lookup: CDR1 KGHSH, CDR2 LQKENI. The V end was cut by 2 bases, the J end by 7 bases, with 8 bases between. CDR3 size: 12 residues. The CDR3 DNA sequence: TGTGCCAGCTCACCAAGACAGAGTGAAGCTTTCTTT. Translating gives CASSPRQSEAFF.

CDR3 nucleotides: TGTGCCAGCCTAGGGGGGGGGCAGACGCTGTTTACTGAAGCTTTCTTT. Residues: CASLGGGQTLFTEAFF. J is TRBJ1-1 and V is TRBV6-6; tentative D call: TRBD1 (6 bases). V was cut by 8 bases and J by 5 bases, with 24 bases left in between. The CDR3 has 16 residues. Germline V CDR1 and CDR2: MNHNY, SVGAGI (reference sequence).

The V call is TRBV27, the J call TRBJ2-1, with 11 bases aligning to TRBD2. The CDR3 is 18 residues long. Trimming took 4 bases from V and 2 from J; bases not matched to a gene: 10. In germline, CDR1 is MNHEY, CDR2 SMNVEV (reference sequence). The CDR3 bases are TGTGCCAGCAGTTCGACCCCCATAGCGGGAGGGCCCTACAATGAGCAGTTCTTC. It yields the protein CASSSTPIAGGPYNEQFF.

The gene calls are TRBV7-2 and TRBJ2-1; D is perhaps TRBD1 (6 bases). The CDR3 totals 16 residues. Trimming took 1 base from V and 2 from J, leaving 12 bases between them. Germline assignment: CDR1 SGHTA and CDR2 FQGNSA. CDR3 protein: CASSLEGTLPYNEQFF. CDR3 DNA: TGTGCCAGCAGCTTAGAGGGGACACTACCCTACAATGAGCAGTTCTTC.

This chain links TRBV9 with TRBJ2-7; TRBD2 aligns across 10 bases. Trimming took 0 bases from V and 4 from J; bases not matched to a gene: 7. This CDR3 contains 16 residues. Germline CDR1 reads SGDLS; CDR2 reads YYNGEE. As DNA, the CDR3 is TGTGCCAGCAGCGTAGTGGAAACTAGCGGGATATACGAGCAGTACTTC. It is translated as CASSVVETSGIYEQYF.